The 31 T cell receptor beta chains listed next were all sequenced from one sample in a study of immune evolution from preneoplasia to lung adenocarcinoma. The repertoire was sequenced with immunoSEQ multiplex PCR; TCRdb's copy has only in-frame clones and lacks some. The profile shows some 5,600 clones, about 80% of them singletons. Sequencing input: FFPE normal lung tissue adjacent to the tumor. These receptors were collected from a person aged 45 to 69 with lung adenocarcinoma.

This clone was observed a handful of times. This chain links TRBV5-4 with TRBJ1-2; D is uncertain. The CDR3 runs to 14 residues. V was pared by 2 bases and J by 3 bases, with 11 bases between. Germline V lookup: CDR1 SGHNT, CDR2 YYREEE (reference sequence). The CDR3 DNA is TGTGCCAGCAGCTTTCGTGGCATCCACTATGGCTACACCTTC. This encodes CASSFRGIHYGYTF. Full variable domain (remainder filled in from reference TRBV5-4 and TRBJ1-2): ETGVTQSPTHLIKTRGQQVTLRCSSQSGHNTVSWYQQALGQGPQFIFQYYREEENGRGNFPPRFSGLQFPNYSSELNVNALELDDSALYLCASSFRGIHYGYTFGSGTRLTVV.

The CDR3 region has the DNA TGTGCCAGCAGCTTAGACAGGGGGCTGTACAATGAGCAGTTCTTC. Translated, it gives CASSLDRGLYNEQFF. The chain has TRBV7-8 and TRBJ2-1; TRBD1 agrees at 9 bases. CDR1 is SGHVS and CDR2 is FQNEAQ in the germline V gene. V lost 1 base to trimming and J lost 4 bases; unmatched junction nucleotides: 2. CDR3 size: 15 residues.

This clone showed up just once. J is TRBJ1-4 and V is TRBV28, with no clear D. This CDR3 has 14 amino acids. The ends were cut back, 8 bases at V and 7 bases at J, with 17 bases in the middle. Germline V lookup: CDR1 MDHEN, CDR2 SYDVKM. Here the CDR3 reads CASAPSEGGEKLFF. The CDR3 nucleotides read TGTGCCAGCGCCCCCTCCGAGGGAGGTGAAAAACTGTTTTTT.

CDR3 loop: CASSPQEGEQDTQYF. CDR3 DNA: TGCGCCAGCAGCCCCCAGGAAGGGGAGCAAGATACGCAGTATTTT. This chain links TRBV5-1 with TRBJ2-3; either TRBD1 or TRBD2 may supply D (5 bases each). Trimming took off 4 bases at V and 5 bases at J, with 17 bases between the two ends. The germline CDR1 and CDR2 sequences are SGHRS and YFSETQ. The CDR3 has 15 amino acids.

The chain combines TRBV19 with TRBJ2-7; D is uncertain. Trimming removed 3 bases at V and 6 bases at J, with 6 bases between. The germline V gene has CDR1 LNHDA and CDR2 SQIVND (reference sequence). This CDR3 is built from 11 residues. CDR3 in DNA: TGTGCCAGTAGTATCGGAATCGAGCAGTACTTC. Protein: CASSIGIEQYF. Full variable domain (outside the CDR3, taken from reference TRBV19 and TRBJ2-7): DGGITQSPKYLFRKEGQNVTLSCEQNLNHDAMYWYRQDPGQGLRLIYYSQIVNDFQKGDIAEGYSVSREKKESFPLTVTSAQKNPTAFYLCASSIGIEQYFGPGTRLTVT.

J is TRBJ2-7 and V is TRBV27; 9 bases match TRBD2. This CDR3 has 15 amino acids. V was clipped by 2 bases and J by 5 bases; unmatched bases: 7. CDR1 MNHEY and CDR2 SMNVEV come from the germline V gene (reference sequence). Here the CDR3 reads CASSLEASGIHEQYF. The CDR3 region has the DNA TGTGCCAGCAGTTTAGAGGCTAGCGGGATTCACGAGCAGTACTTC.

As DNA, the CDR3 is TGTGCCAGCAGCTTGGGGACAATCCCAACCGGGGAGCTGTTTTTT. Residues: CASSLGTIPTGELFF. The rearrangement links TRBV5-6 to TRBJ2-2; a possible D gene is TRBD1 (5 bases). The germline gives CDR1 SGHDT, CDR2 YYEEEE. CDR3 size: 15 residues. Trimming shortened V by 0 bases and J by 5 bases, and 11 bases separated the two germline ends.

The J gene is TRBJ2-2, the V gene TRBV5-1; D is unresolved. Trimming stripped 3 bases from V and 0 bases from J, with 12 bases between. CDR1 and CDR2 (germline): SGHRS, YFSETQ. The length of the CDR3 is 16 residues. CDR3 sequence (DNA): TGCGCCAGCAGCTCTGGAGTGTATACGAACACCGGGGAGCTGTTTTTT. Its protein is CASSSGVYTNTGELFF.

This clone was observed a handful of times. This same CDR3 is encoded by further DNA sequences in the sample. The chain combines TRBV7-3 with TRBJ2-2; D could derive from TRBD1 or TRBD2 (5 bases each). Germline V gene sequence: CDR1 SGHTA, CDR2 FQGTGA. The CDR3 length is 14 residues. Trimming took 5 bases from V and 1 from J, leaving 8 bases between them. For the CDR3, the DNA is TGTGCCAGCAGCCGGGACGAGAACACCGGGGAGCTGTTTTTT. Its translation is CASSRDENTGELFF.

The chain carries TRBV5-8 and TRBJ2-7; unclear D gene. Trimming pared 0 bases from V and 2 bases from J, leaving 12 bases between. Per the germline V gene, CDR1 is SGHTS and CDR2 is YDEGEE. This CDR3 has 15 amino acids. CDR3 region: CASSLAAQTTYEQYF. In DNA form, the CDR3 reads TGTGCCAGCAGCTTGGCCGCCCAAACTACCTACGAGCAGTACTTC.

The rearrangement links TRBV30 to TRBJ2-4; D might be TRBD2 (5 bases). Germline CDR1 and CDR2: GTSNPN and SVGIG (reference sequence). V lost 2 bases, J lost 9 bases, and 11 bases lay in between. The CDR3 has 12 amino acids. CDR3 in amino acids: CAWSQVEGIQYF. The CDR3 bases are TGTGCCTGGAGTCAGGTTGAGGGCATTCAGTACTTC.

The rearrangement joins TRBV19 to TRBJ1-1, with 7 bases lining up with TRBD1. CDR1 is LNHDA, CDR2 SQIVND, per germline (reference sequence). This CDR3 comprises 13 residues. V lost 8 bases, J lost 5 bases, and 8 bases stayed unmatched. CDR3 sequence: CASADRARTEAFF. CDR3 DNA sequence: TGTGCCAGTGCCGACAGGGCCCGAACTGAAGCTTTCTTT.

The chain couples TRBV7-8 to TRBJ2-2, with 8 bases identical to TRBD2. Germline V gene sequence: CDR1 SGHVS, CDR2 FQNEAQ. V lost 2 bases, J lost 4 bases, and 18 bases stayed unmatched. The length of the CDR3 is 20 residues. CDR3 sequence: CASSLFYRLGDRGGTGELFF. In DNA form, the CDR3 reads TGTGCCAGCAGCTTATTTTACCGATTGGGAGACCGGGGGGGCACCGGGGAGCTGTTTTTT.

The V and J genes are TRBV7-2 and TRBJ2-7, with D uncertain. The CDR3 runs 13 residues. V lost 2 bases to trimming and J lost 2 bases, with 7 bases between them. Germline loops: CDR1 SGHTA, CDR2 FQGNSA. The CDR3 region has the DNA TGTGCCAGCAGCTTACACCCTCCCTACGAGCAGTACTTC. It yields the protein CASSLHPPYEQYF. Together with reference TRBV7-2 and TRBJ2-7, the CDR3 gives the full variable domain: GAGVSQSPSNKVTEKGKDVELRCDPISGHTALYWYRQSLGQGLEFLIYFQGNSAPDKSGLPSDRFSAERTGGSVSTLTIQRTQQEDSAVYLCASSLHPPYEQYFGPGTRLTVT.

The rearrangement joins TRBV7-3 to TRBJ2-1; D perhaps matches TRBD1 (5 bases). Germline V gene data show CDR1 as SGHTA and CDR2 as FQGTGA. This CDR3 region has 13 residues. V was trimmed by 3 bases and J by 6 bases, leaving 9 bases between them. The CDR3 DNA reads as TGTGCCAGCAGCTTTGCAGGGCTCAATGAGCAGTTCTTC. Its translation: CASSFAGLNEQFF. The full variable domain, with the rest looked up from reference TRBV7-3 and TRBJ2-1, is GAGVSQTPSNKVTEKGKYVELRCDPISGHTALYWYRQSLGQGPEFLIYFQGTGAADDSGLPNDRFFAVRPEGSVSTLKIQRTERGDSAVYLCASSFAGLNEQFFGPGTRLTVL.

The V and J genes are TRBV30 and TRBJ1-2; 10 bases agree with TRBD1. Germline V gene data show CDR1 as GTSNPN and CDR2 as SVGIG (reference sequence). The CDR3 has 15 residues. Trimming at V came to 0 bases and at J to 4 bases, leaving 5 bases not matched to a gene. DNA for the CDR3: TGTGCCTGGAGTGTACTGGACAGGGGGTTCTATGGCTACACCTTC. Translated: CAWSVLDRGFYGYTF. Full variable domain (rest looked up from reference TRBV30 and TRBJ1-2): SQTIHQWPATLVQPVGSPLSLECTVEGTSNPNLYWYRQAAGRGLQLLFYSVGIGQISSEVPQNLSASRPQDRQFILSSKKLLLSDSGFYLCAWSVLDRGFYGYTFGSGTRLTVV.

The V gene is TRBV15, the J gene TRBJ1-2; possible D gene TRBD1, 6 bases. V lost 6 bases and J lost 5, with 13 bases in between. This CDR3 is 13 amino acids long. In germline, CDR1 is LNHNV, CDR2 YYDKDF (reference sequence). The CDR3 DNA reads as TGTGCCACCAGTTTCGGGGGGCTGTATGGCTACACCTTC. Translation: CATSFGGLYGYTF.

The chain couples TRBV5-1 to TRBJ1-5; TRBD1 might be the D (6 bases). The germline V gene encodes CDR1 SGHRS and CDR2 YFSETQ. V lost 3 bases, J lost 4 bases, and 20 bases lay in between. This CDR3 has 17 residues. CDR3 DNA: TGCGCCAGCAGCTCAATAAACAGGGTTGATCAGAATCAGCCCCAGCATTTT. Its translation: CASSSINRVDQNQPQHF.

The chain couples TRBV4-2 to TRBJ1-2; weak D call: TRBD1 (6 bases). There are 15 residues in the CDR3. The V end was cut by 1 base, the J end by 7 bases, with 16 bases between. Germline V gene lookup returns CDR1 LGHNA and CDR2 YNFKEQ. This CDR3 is CASSQAEGESGGYTF. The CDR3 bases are TGTGCCAGCAGCCAAGCGGAGGGGGAGTCGGGTGGCTACACCTTC.

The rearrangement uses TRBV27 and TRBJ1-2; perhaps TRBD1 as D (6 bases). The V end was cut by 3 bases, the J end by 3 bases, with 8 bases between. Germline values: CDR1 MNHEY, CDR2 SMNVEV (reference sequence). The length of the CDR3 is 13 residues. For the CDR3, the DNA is TGTGCCAGCAGTTTTCAGGGGTACTATGGCTACACCTTC. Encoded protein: CASSFQGYYGYTF.

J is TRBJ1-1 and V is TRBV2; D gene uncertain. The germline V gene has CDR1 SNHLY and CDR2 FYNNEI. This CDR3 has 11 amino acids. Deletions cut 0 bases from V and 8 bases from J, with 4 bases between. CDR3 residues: CASSEATEAFF. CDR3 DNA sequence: TGTGCCAGCAGTGAAGCGACGGAAGCTTTCTTT.

The CDR3 DNA sequence: TGTGCCAGCAGTCTGGACAGGGGGGTTACTGAAGCTTTCTTT. It is translated as CASSLDRGVTEAFF. The J gene is TRBJ1-1, the V gene TRBV28, with 10 nucleotides matching TRBD1. From germline, CDR1 is MDHEN and CDR2 SYDVKM. V lost 5 bases to trimming and J lost 5 bases; unmatched junction nucleotides: 5. There are 14 residues in the CDR3.

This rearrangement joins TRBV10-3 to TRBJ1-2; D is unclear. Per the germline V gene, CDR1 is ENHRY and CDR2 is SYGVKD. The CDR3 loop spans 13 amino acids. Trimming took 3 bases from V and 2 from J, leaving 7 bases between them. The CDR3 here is CAISDEGNYGYTF. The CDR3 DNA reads TGTGCCATCAGTGATGAAGGGAACTATGGCTACACCTTC.

As DNA, the CDR3 is TGTGCCAGCAGTTCAGAAGTGCCGGGGACCCAGTACTTC. Protein: CASSSEVPGTQYF. The chain combines TRBV6-5 with TRBJ2-5, with D unresolved. Germline V gene lookup returns CDR1 MNHEY and CDR2 SVGAGI. This CDR3 contains 13 residues. The V end lost 4 bases, the J end lost 7 bases, and 13 bases lay between the germline ends.

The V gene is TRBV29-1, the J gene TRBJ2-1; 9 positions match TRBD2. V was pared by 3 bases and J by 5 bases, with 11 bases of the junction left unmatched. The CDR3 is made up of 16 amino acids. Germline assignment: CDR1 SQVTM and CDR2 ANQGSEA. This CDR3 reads CSVDGSSGRLNNEQFF. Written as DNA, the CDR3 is TGCAGCGTTGACGGAAGTAGCGGGAGACTCAACAATGAGCAGTTCTTC.

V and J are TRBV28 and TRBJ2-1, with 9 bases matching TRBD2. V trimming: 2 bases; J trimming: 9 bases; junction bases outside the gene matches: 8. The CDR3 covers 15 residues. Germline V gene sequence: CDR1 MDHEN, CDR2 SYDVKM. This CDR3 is CASSLNAGGPIEQFF. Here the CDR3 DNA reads TGTGCCAGCAGTTTAAATGCGGGAGGGCCTATTGAGCAGTTCTTC.

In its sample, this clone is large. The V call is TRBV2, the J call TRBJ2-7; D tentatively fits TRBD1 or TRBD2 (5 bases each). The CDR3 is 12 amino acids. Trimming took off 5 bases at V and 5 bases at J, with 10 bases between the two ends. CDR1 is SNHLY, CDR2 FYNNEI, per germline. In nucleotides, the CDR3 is TGTGCCAGCAGTTCGGGGCAAGACGAGCAGTACTTC. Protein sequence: CASSSGQDEQYF.

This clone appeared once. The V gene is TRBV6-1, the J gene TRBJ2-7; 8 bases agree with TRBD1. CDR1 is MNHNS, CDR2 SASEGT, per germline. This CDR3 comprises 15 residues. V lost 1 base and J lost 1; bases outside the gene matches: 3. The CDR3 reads CASSEGGTGSYEQYF. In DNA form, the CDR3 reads TGTGCCAGCAGTGAAGGGGGGACAGGATCCTACGAGCAGTACTTC.

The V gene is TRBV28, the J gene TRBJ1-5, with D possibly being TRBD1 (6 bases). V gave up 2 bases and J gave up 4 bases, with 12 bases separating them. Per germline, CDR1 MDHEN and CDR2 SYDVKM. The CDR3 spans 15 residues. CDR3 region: CASSLIGQGNQPQHF. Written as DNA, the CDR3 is TGTGCCAGCAGTTTAATTGGGCAGGGGAATCAGCCCCAGCATTTT.

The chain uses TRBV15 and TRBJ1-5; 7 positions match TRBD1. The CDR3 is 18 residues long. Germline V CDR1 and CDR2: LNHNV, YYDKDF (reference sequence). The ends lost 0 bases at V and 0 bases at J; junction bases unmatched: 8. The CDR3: CATSRDYGTVYSNQPQHF. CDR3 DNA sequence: TGTGCCACCAGCAGAGACTATGGGACAGTATATAGCAATCAGCCCCAGCATTTT.

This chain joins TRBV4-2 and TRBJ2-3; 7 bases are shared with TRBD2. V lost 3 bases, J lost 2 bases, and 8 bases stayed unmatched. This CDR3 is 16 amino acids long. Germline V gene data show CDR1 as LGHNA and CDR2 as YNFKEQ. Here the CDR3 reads CASSQNLAENTDTQYF. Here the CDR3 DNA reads TGTGCCAGCAGCCAGAATCTAGCGGAGAACACAGATACGCAGTATTTT.